This paragraph reports one T cell receptor (beta chain). The source of the sample is a study of CD8+ T cells in alopecia areata. Once RNA had been extracted, it was reverse transcribed into cDNA to act as the sequencing template. Profiled with immunoSEQ multiplex PCR; TCRdb holds only in-frame clones, not every one. This table holds more than 130,000 clones, approximately 85% found once. Sample treatment: oral pan-JAK inhibitor, 5-10 mg twice daily. Punch biopsies of lesional scalp, plus peripheral blood, were taken from alopecia areata patients. This CDR3 spans 16 amino acids. Germline lookup yields CDR1 ENHRY and CDR2 SYGVKD. V was cut by 6 bases and J by 0 bases, with 18 bases left in between.

The clonotype originates from a human donor with alopecia areata. The rearrangement joins TRBV10-3 to TRBJ2-7; the D gene could be TRBD1 or TRBD2 (6 bases each). The sequenced sample was CD8+ T cells sorted from blood, obtained at week 4, from a patient treated with tofacitinib. Here the CDR3 DNA reads TGTGCCATCAGCCGGGGGCCGATCGAGAACTCCTACGAGCAGTACTTC. Amino acids: CAISRGPIENSYEQYF.